The 2 T cell receptor beta chains reported below all come from one sample, sequenced in a study of cytomegalovirus exposure and HLA in healthy donors. Amplification used 60 Vbeta primers and 13 Jbeta primers. Libraries were prepared by immunoSEQ multiplex PCR; TCRdb keeps only in-frame clonotypes and omits some of them. Of 140,000 to 150,000 clones in the sample, roughly 65% are singletons; the top ten hold more than 4%. The specimen was PBMCs. These TCRs come from a man between 60 and 75 years old in good health and CMV-seronegative.

This clone was seen a few times. At one of its ends the junction is not consistent with the germline gene, which may arise from a read error. This rearrangement joins TRBV7-9 to TRBJ1-2; 7 nucleotides match TRBD1. The CDR3 totals 12 residues. The V gene's germline CDR1 is SEHNR and CDR2 FQNEAQ (reference sequence). The CDR3 DNA reads as TGTGCCAGCAGCTTATCCTCGGGACAGTCGAACTTC. Translating gives CASSLSSGQSNF.

This rearrangement joins TRBV19 to TRBJ2-5, with 7 bases aligning to TRBD2. The DNA end is more similar to TRBJ2-7, so the J call may be wrong. Germline V CDR1 and CDR2: LNHDA, SQIVND (reference sequence). This CDR3 comprises 14 residues. Written as DNA, the CDR3 is TGTGCCAGTAACGGGGGGACTCTCAAAGACGAGCAGTACTTC. This gives the protein CASNGGTLKDEQYF.